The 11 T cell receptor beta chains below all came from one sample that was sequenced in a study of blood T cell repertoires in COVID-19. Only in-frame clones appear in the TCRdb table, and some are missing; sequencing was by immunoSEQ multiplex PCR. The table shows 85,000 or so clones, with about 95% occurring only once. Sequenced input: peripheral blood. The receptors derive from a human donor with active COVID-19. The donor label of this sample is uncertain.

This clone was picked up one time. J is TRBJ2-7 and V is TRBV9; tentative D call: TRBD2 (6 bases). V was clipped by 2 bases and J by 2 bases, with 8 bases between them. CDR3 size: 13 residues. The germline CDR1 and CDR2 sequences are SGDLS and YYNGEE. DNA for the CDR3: TGTGCCAGCAGCGTGGGCGGGACCTACGAGCAGTACTTC. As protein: CASSVGGTYEQYF.

This CDR3 reads CASSAGTRALEQYF. CDR3 bases: TGTGCCAGCTCAGCCGGGACTAGGGCTCTCGAGCAGTACTTC. The chain uses TRBV18 and TRBJ2-7; 8 nucleotides match TRBD2. CDR1 KGHSH and CDR2 LQKENI come from the germline V gene. This CDR3 has 14 residues. J was trimmed by 6 bases and V by 5 bases; bases with no gene match: 9.

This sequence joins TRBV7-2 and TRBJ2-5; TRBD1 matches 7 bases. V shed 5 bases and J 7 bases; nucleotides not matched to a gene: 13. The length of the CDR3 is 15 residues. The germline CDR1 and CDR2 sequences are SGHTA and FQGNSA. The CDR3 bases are TGTGCCAGCAGCCCCAGACGACAGGGTTTAGGGACCCAGTACTTC. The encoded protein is CASSPRRQGLGTQYF.

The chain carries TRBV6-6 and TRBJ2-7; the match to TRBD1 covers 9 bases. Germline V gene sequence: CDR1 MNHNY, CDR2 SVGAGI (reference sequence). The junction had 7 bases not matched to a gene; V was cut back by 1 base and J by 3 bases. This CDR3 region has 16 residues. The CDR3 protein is CASSYLRGTGFYEQYF. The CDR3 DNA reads TGTGCCAGCAGTTACTTGAGGGGGACAGGGTTCTACGAGCAGTACTTC.

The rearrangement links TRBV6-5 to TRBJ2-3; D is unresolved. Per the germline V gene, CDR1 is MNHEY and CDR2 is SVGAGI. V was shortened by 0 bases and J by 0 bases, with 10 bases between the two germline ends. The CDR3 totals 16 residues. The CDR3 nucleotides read TGTGCCAGCAGTTACTCCTTATGGAGTAGCACAGATACGCAGTATTTT. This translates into CASSYSLWSSTDTQYF.

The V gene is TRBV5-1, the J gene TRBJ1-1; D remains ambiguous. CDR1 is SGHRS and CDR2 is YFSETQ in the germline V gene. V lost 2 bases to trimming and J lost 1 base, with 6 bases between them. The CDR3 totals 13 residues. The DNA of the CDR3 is TGCGCCAGCAGCTTCGTAGAGAACACTGAAGCTTTCTTT. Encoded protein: CASSFVENTEAFF. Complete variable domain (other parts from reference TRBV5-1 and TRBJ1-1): KAGVTQTPRYLIKTRGQQVTLSCSPISGHRSVSWYQQTPGQGLQFLFEYFSETQRNKGNFPGRFSGRQFSNSRSEMNVSTLELGDSALYLCASSFVENTEAFFGQGTRLTVV.

The CDR3 sequence: CASSPFYWGQGNTGELFF. In DNA form, the CDR3 reads TGTGCCAGCTCACCTTTTTACTGGGGACAGGGGAACACCGGGGAGCTGTTTTTT. The rearrangement uses TRBV18 and TRBJ2-2, with TRBD1 matching 9 bases. This CDR3 region has 18 residues. V shed 3 bases, J shed 1 base, and the junction held 9 bases outside the gene matches. CDR1 KGHSH and CDR2 LQKENI come from the germline V gene.

CDR3 in amino acids: CASTHTDISSTDTQYF. In DNA form, the CDR3 reads TGCGCCAGCACCCACACAGATATTTCTAGCACAGATACGCAGTATTTT. The V gene is TRBV4-1, the J gene TRBJ2-3, with D hard to call. The CDR3 loop spans 16 amino acids. V gave up 7 bases and J gave up 0 bases, with 17 bases separating them. Germline values: CDR1 MGHRA, CDR2 YSYEKL.

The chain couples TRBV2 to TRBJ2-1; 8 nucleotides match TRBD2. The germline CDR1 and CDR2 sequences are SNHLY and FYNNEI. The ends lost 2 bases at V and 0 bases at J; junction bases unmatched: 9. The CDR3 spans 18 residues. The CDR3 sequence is CASSEISAGASSYNEQFF. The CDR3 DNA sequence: TGTGCCAGCAGTGAAATATCAGCGGGAGCCAGCTCCTACAATGAGCAGTTCTTC.

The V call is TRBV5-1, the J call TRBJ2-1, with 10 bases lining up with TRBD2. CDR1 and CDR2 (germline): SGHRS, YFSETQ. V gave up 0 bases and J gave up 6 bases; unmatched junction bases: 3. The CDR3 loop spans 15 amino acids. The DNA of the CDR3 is TGCGCCAGCAGCTTGGAGCGGGGGGGCCTCAATGAGCAGTTCTTC. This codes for CASSLERGGLNEQFF.

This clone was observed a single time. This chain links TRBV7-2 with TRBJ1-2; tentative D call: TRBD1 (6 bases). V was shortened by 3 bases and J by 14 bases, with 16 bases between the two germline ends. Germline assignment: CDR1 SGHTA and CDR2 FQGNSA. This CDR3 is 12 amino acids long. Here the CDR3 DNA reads TGTGCCAGCAGCTTCCTCGAAGGCAGGGGAACCTTC. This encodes CASSFLEGRGTF.